One and the same sample provided the 18 T cell receptor beta chains below, sequenced in a study of blood T cell repertoires in COVID-19. The assay was immunoSEQ multiplex PCR, and TCRdb's table has in-frame clones only and misses some. The sample records 120,000 to 150,000 clones, 88% being singletons. The sequencing input was peripheral blood. These receptors all stem from a human donor with COVID-19, enrolled during active disease. The donor label of this sample is uncertain.

The chain couples TRBV11-3 to TRBJ2-3; D remains ambiguous. The germline V gene has CDR1 SGHNT and CDR2 YENEEA. The length of the CDR3 is 14 residues. The V end lost 2 bases, the J end lost 1 base, and 7 bases lay between the germline ends. The chain's CDR3 is CASSLRVGTDTQYF. The CDR3 DNA sequence: TGTGCCAGCAGCTTAAGAGTAGGCACAGATACGCAGTATTTT.

The rearrangement links TRBV15 to TRBJ1-2; D possibly corresponds to TRBD1 (6 bases). Germline assignment: CDR1 LNHNV and CDR2 YYDKDF (reference sequence). Trimming left V 0 bases short and J 5 bases short, with 13 bases between. This CDR3 is 15 amino acids long. CDR3 protein: CATSRDRSGAYGYTF. CDR3 in DNA: TGTGCCACCAGCAGAGATAGGTCAGGGGCTTATGGCTACACCTTC.

The genes are TRBV3-1 (or the pseudogene TRBV3-2) and TRBJ2-3; 12 bases line up with TRBD2. This CDR3 region has 15 residues. V trimming: 4 bases; J trimming: 5 bases; junction bases outside the gene matches: 4. CDR1 is LGHDT and CDR2 is YNNKEL in the germline V gene (reference sequence). The CDR3 DNA sequence: TGTGCCAGCAGCCGCCCTAGCGGGGGGGAAGATACGCAGTATTTT. This encodes CASSRPSGGEDTQYF.

V and J are TRBV9 and TRBJ2-7; maybe TRBD1 (6 bases). V lost 0 bases to trimming and J lost 0 bases, with 7 bases between them. The CDR3 is 14 residues long. Germline loops: CDR1 SGDLS, CDR2 YYNGEE. CDR3 loop: CASSVGQDSYEQYF. CDR3 DNA: TGTGCCAGCAGCGTAGGACAGGACTCCTACGAGCAGTACTTC.

The V and J genes are TRBV6-5 and TRBJ1-2, with 7 bases lining up with TRBD1. Germline assignment: CDR1 MNHEY and CDR2 SVGAGI. There are 13 residues in the CDR3. After removal of 5 bases from V and 8 bases from J, the junction contained 8 bases not matched to a gene. CDR3 nucleotides: TGTGCCAGCAGTAAGACAGGGTTGAACGGCTACACCTTC. Translating it yields CASSKTGLNGYTF.

This chain uses TRBV19 with TRBJ1-2, with D maybe TRBD1 (6 bases). Germline V gene data show CDR1 as LNHDA and CDR2 as SQIVND (reference sequence). There are 17 residues in the CDR3. V was cut by 0 bases and J by 8 bases, with 22 bases left in between. CDR3 DNA sequence: TGTGCCAGTAGTATAGATCATAACTGGGGGGGCGCAGGCGGCTACACCTTC. It is translated as CASSIDHNWGGAGGYTF.

The genes are TRBV5-1 and TRBJ2-2, with 10 bases matching TRBD2. V was clipped by 3 bases and J by 0 bases; unmatched bases: 5. Germline assignment: CDR1 SGHRS and CDR2 YFSETQ. CDR3 size: 17 residues. This CDR3 is CASSWTTSGANTGELFF. The DNA of the CDR3 is TGCGCCAGCAGCTGGACCACTAGCGGGGCGAACACCGGGGAGCTGTTTTTT.

This chain connects TRBV10-3 to TRBJ2-3; 8 positions match TRBD2. Germline values: CDR1 ENHRY, CDR2 SYGVKD. V dropped 2 bases and J dropped 6; count of bases not matched to a gene: 13. The CDR3 runs 17 residues. Here the CDR3 reads CAISEGVGAGARDTQYF. As DNA, the CDR3 is TGTGCCATCAGTGAGGGAGTCGGAGCGGGGGCTCGGGATACGCAGTATTTT.

J is TRBJ1-1 and V is TRBV19; TRBD1 is a possible D gene (5 bases). Germline CDR1 LNHDA, CDR2 SQIVND (reference sequence). There are 12 residues in the CDR3. The V end was cut by 10 bases, the J end by 9 bases, with 18 bases between. The CDR3 is CATHSLGQKAFF. The CDR3 region has the DNA TGTGCCACCCACTCCTTGGGGCAGAAAGCTTTCTTT.

J is TRBJ2-5 and V is TRBV7-9, with TRBD2 matching over 12 bases. This CDR3 region has 15 residues. With 3 bases clipped from V and 7 bases from J, the junction kept 6 bases outside the gene matches. The germline V gene encodes CDR1 SEHNR and CDR2 FQNEAQ (reference sequence). The CDR3 region has the DNA TGTGCCAGCAGCTTCCCCCTAGCGGGAGGGGGGACCCAGTACTTC. Its protein product is CASSFPLAGGGTQYF. Complete variable domain (other parts from reference TRBV7-9 and TRBJ2-5): DTGVSQNPRHKITKRGQNVTFRCDPISEHNRLYWYRQTLGQGPEFLTYFQNEAQLEKSRLLSDRFSAERPKGSFSTLEIQRTEQGDSAMYLCASSFPLAGGGTQYFGPGTRLLVL.

The chain combines TRBV5-1 with TRBJ1-6, with no clear D. Trimming removed 0 bases at V and 0 bases at J, with 7 bases between. The germline V gene encodes CDR1 SGHRS and CDR2 YFSETQ. The CDR3 sequence is 16 residues long. Here the CDR3 reads CASSLAGSSYNSPLHF. CDR3 DNA sequence: TGCGCCAGCAGCTTGGCCGGGAGCTCCTATAATTCACCCCTCCACTTT. Full variable domain (remainder filled in from reference TRBV5-1 and TRBJ1-6): KAGVTQTPRYLIKTRGQQVTLSCSPISGHRSVSWYQQTPGQGLQFLFEYFSETQRNKGNFPGRFSGRQFSNSRSEMNVSTLELGDSALYLCASSLAGSSYNSPLHFGNGTRLTVT.

J is TRBJ1-2 and V is TRBV10-3; D possibly corresponds to TRBD1 (5 bases). Germline V gene sequence: CDR1 ENHRY, CDR2 SYGVKD. Trimming removed 0 bases from V and 6 bases from J, with 11 bases in between. CDR3 length equals 14 residues. This CDR3 reads CAISESEGKDGYTF. As DNA, the CDR3 is TGTGCCATCAGTGAGTCGGAGGGGAAGGATGGCTACACCTTC.

This clone was observed a single time. This chain joins TRBV6-5 and TRBJ1-4, with D possibly being TRBD1 (5 bases). CDR3 length: 15 residues. V was clipped by 6 bases and J by 4 bases, with 15 bases between them. CDR1 is MNHEY and CDR2 is SVGAGI in the germline V gene. Here the CDR3 DNA reads TGTGCCAGCAGGAGGTGGGCGGGGGTTAATGAAAAACTGTTTTTT. This translates into CASRRWAGVNEKLFF.

The chain carries TRBV4-2 and TRBJ1-3; D not resolved. CDR3 length: 17 residues. Looked up from germline, CDR1 is LGHNA and CDR2 is YNFKEQ. Trimming cost V 1 base and J 0 bases, with 13 bases left between them. CDR3 bases: TGTGCCAGCAGCCAAGCCCTCGGGCGGGACTCTGGAAACACCATATATTTT. It codes for CASSQALGRDSGNTIYF.

The CDR3 DNA sequence: TGTGCCAGCAGCGGGACAGCGAACACTGAAGCTTTCTTT. This translates into CASSGTANTEAFF. J is TRBJ1-1 and V is TRBV7-9, with 7 bases matching TRBD1. Germline-derived CDR1 and CDR2 are SEHNR and FQNEAQ (reference sequence). V lost 5 bases, J lost 1 base, and 1 base stayed unmatched. This CDR3 has 13 residues.

The chain employs TRBV7-3 and TRBJ2-1; D not resolved. The ends were cut back, 2 bases at V and 5 bases at J, with 7 bases in the middle. Per germline, CDR1 SGHTA and CDR2 FQGTGA. The CDR3 consists of 13 residues. In nucleotides, the CDR3 is TGTGCCAGCAGCTTAGTTCTAAACAATGAGCAGTTCTTC. Its protein is CASSLVLNNEQFF. The complete variable domain, with remaining parts taken from reference TRBV7-3 and TRBJ2-1, reads GAGVSQTPSNKVTEKGKYVELRCDPISGHTALYWYRQSLGQGPEFLIYFQGTGAADDSGLPNDRFFAVRPEGSVSTLKIQRTERGDSAVYLCASSLVLNNEQFFGPGTRLTVL.

This clone was recorded only once. V usage is TRBV21-1 and J usage is TRBJ2-2; the table assigns TRBD2, which was not confirmed against the DNA. TRBV21-1 is listed as a pseudogene. The CDR3 has 13 residues. CDR3 residues: CASSKAGVRGLFF. Written as DNA, the CDR3 is TGTGCCAGCAGCAAAGCAGGAGTTCGGGGGCTGTTTTTT.

This rearrangement joins TRBV28 to TRBJ1-2; 8 bases match TRBD1. There are 19 residues in the CDR3. Losses at the gene ends were 4 bases for V and 1 base for J; bases not matched to a gene: 17. Germline V gives CDR1 MDHEN, CDR2 SYDVKM. The chain's CDR3 is CASSSRSPQGGVDNYGYTF. The CDR3 DNA reads TGTGCCAGCAGTTCGAGGAGCCCACAGGGGGGTGTCGATAACTATGGCTACACCTTC.